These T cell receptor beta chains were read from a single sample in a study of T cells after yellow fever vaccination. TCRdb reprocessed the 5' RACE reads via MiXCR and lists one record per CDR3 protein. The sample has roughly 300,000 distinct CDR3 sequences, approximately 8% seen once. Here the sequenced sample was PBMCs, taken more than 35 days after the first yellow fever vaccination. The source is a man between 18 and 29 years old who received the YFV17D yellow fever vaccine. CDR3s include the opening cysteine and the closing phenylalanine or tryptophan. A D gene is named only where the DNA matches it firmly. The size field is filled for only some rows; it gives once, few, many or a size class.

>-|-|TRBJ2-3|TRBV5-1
TGCGCCAGCAGCTTGGGAACGCAGGGGAGTACGCAGTATTTT
CASSLGTQGSTQYF
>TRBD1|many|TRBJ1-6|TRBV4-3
TGCGCCAGCAGCCCCGGACAGGGTATCAATTCACCCCTCCACTTT
CASSPGQGINSPLHF
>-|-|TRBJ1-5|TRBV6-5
TGTGCCAGCAGTTATGCAGAATCTCACCAGCCCCAGCATTTT
CASSYAESHQPQHF
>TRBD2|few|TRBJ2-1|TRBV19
TGTGCCAGCATTCGCGGGGGGTCCTACAATGAGCAGTTCTTC
CASIRGGSYNEQFF
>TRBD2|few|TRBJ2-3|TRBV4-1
TGCGCCAGCAGCCAAGAGGGACTAGCGGGGAGTAGCACAGATACGCAGTATTTT
CASSQEGLAGSSTDTQYF
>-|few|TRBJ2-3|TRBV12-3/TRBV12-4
TGTGCCAGCGTCTTAGGATTTCCCACAGATACGCAGTATTTT
CASVLGFPTDTQYF
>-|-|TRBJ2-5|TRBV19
TGTGCCAGTAGAGACAGGAAAGAGACCCAGTACTTC
CASRDRKETQYF
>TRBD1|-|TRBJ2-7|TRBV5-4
TGTGCCAGCAGCGGGGGGACAGGGATTTCCTACGAGCAGTACTTC
CASSGGTGISYEQYF
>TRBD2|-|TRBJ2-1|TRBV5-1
TGCGCCAGCAGCCCGGAGAGCGGGGGAAATAACAATGAGCAGTTCTTC
CASSPESGGNNNEQFF
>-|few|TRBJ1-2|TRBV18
TGTGCCAGCTCACCTTTAGGTATCTATGGCTACACCTTC
CASSPLGIYGYTF
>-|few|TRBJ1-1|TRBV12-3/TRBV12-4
TGTGCCAGCAGTTTACCCCTTACAGTGAACACTGAAGCTTTCTTT
CASSLPLTVNTEAFF
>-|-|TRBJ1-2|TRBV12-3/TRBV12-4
TGTGCCAGCAGTATGGGCAGTGCCACTTTCTATGGCTACACCTTC
CASSMGSATFYGYTF